These 23 T cell receptor beta chains originate from one sample sequenced in a study of beta chain features in type 1 diabetes. Findings and caveats of the study: Among all four CD4+ subsets, Type 1 diabetes patients had TCRB CDR3s that were moderately but significantly shorter.

The authors reverse transcribed all of the isolated RNA, so sequencing captured expressed TCRB transcripts. Clones were sequenced by immunoSEQ multiplex PCR, and TCRdb holds only the in-frame ones, with some missing. The sample has roughly 400,000 clones; over 9% are singletons. For these receptors, no antigen is known. The sample was central memory CD4+ T cells from blood. The receptors derive from a man aged 30 to 45 with type 1 diabetes.

The chain uses TRBV7-3 and TRBJ2-3, with TRBD2 as a possible D gene (6 bases). V dropped 6 bases and J dropped 6 bases, with 19 bases sitting between them. The length of the CDR3 is 15 residues. The germline gives CDR1 SGHTA, CDR2 FQGTGA. This CDR3 is CASRVNGRAHDTQYF. The CDR3 nucleotides are TGTGCCAGCAGGGTGAACGGGAGAGCCCACGATACGCAGTATTTT.

In its sample, this clone was seen a few times. V and J are TRBV19 and TRBJ2-1; the D call may be TRBD1 or TRBD2 (6 bases each). The CDR3 totals 19 residues. Germline V gene data show CDR1 as LNHDA and CDR2 as SQIVND (reference sequence). Trimming shortened V by 1 base and J by 0 bases, and 19 bases separated the two germline ends. Here the CDR3 DNA reads TGTGCCAGTAGTATAGGAAACCTCGGAGGGGGGAGCTCCTACAATGAGCAGTTCTTC. Its translation: CASSIGNLGGGSSYNEQFF.

This clone appeared a few times. V usage is TRBV9 and J usage is TRBJ1-3; D is ambiguous. Trimming removed 4 bases from V and 3 bases from J, with 8 bases in between. Germline V gives CDR1 SGDLS, CDR2 YYNGEE. The CDR3 has 13 residues. The CDR3: CASSSTVGNTIYF. CDR3 DNA: TGTGCCAGCAGCTCGACGGTTGGAAACACCATATATTTT.

V is TRBV19 and J is TRBJ1-1, with D hard to call. The germline V and J ends were trimmed by 5 bases and 0 bases, with 10 bases remaining between them. CDR3 length: 14 residues. CDR1 and CDR2 from the germline V gene are LNHDA and SQIVND (reference sequence). In DNA form, the CDR3 reads TGTGCCAGTAGTGCGCGGGAGATGAACACTGAAGCTTTCTTT. Encoded protein: CASSAREMNTEAFF.

This clone has more than one count but fewer than ten. The chain employs TRBV6-5 and TRBJ2-7; maybe TRBD2 (5 bases). The germline V gene has CDR1 MNHEY and CDR2 SVGAGI. The CDR3 length is 14 residues. Trimming shortened V by 8 bases and J by 5 bases, and 19 bases separated the two germline ends. The CDR3 sequence: CASYPRLLIDEQYF. CDR3 sequence (DNA): TGTGCCAGCTACCCTAGACTACTCATCGACGAGCAGTACTTC.

V gene TRBV19 combines with J gene TRBJ2-2; D remains ambiguous. Trimming removed 1 base at V and 1 base at J, with 4 bases between. The CDR3 runs 14 residues. Looked up from germline, CDR1 is LNHDA and CDR2 is SQIVND (reference sequence). The CDR3 is CASSIAVNTGELFF. The CDR3 region has the DNA TGTGCCAGTAGTATAGCCGTGAACACCGGGGAGCTGTTTTTT. The variable domain in full, completed from reference TRBV19 and TRBJ2-2, reads DGGITQSPKYLFRKEGQNVTLSCEQNLNHDAMYWYRQDPGQGLRLIYYSQIVNDFQKGDIAEGYSVSREKKESFPLTVTSAQKNPTAFYLCASSIAVNTGELFFGEGSRLTVL.

The chain links TRBV28 to TRBJ2-4; TRBD2 is a possible D gene (6 bases). Deletions cut 5 bases from V and 0 bases from J, with 20 bases between. The CDR3 sequence is 18 residues long. The germline gives CDR1 MDHEN, CDR2 SYDVKM. CDR3 DNA: TGTGCCAGCAGTCTTATAGGACTAACCTACTTAGCCAAAAACATTCAGTACTTC. Translation gives CASSLIGLTYLAKNIQYF.

V and J are TRBV19 and TRBJ2-1; no firm D call. Trimming stripped 6 bases from V and 4 bases from J, with 16 bases between. This CDR3 is 15 amino acids long. Germline V gene lookup returns CDR1 LNHDA and CDR2 SQIVND (reference sequence). The chain's CDR3 is CASRSHPIEYNEQFF. As DNA, the CDR3 is TGTGCCAGTAGGTCCCACCCCATAGAATACAATGAGCAGTTCTTC.

This clone has only a few counts. The rearrangement joins TRBV9 to TRBJ2-7; 10 bases align to TRBD1. The CDR3 totals 15 residues. In germline, CDR1 is SGDLS, CDR2 YYNGEE. V gave up 4 bases and J gave up 3 bases; unmatched junction bases: 7. For the CDR3, the DNA is TGTGCCAGCAGCCGGACAGGGGGGGCCCACTACGAGCAGTACTTC. It yields the protein CASSRTGGAHYEQYF. The complete variable domain, with remaining parts taken from reference TRBV9 and TRBJ2-7, reads DSGVTQTPKHLITATGQRVTLRCSPRSGDLSVYWYQQSLDQGLQFLIQYYNGEERAKGNILERFSAQQFPDLHSELNLSSLELGDSALYFCASSRTGGAHYEQYFGPGTRLTVT.

In the case of this clone: The junction shows a germline mismatch at one end, possibly a read error. The rearrangement links TRBV7-6 to TRBJ2-5, with D hard to call. CDR3 length equals 11 residues. The germline V gene has CDR1 SGHVS and CDR2 FNYEAQ. The CDR3 sequence: CASSSQGTQYF. In DNA form, the CDR3 reads TGTGCCAGCAGCTCACAAGGGACCCAGTACTTC.

The chain is built from TRBV5-8 and TRBJ1-5; no clear D. Trimming took 0 bases from V and 6 from J, leaving 7 bases between them. Germline lookup yields CDR1 SGHTS and CDR2 YDEGEE. The CDR3 has 13 amino acids. The CDR3 spells CASSLAVGQPQHF. The CDR3 DNA reads as TGTGCCAGCAGCTTGGCAGTAGGTCAGCCCCAGCATTTT.

The chain combines TRBV6-1 with TRBJ2-1; the match to TRBD2 covers 8 bases. Germline V lookup: CDR1 MNHNS, CDR2 SASEGT. The CDR3 length is 14 residues. V dropped 5 bases and J dropped 5; count of bases not matched to a gene: 5. CDR3 region: CASSFGTSHNEQFF. The CDR3 DNA reads as TGTGCCAGCAGTTTCGGGACTAGTCACAATGAGCAGTTCTTC.

This clone showed up just a few times. The chain links TRBV28 to TRBJ1-2, with 10 bases that match TRBD1. Germline loops: CDR1 MDHEN, CDR2 SYDVKM. The V gene end was trimmed by 6 bases and the J gene end by 4 bases; junction bases not matched to a gene: 8. This CDR3 is 15 amino acids long. The CDR3 DNA reads as TGTGCCAGCAGGGTCCTGACAGGGGGCACCTATGGCTACACCTTC. Translating it yields CASRVLTGGTYGYTF.

This clone was recorded many times. The chain employs TRBV7-8 and TRBJ2-3; 9 bases line up with TRBD1. CDR1 and CDR2 (germline): SGHVS, FQNEAQ. The CDR3 loop spans 14 amino acids. Trimming at V came to 5 bases and at J to 3 bases, leaving 3 bases not matched to a gene. CDR3 coding DNA: TGTGCCAGCAGCGTCGACAGGGGGACAGATACGCAGTATTTT. This gives the protein CASSVDRGTDTQYF.

This chain uses TRBV30 with TRBJ2-1; maybe TRBD2 (7 bases). This CDR3 comprises 13 residues. V lost 8 bases, J lost 8 bases, and 19 bases lay in between. Germline loops: CDR1 GTSNPN, CDR2 SVGIG (reference sequence). In DNA form, the CDR3 reads TGTGCCAGCAGCTTTTGGGGGGGCCATGAGCAGTTCTTC. Its protein product is CASSFWGGHEQFF.

This clone was observed a handful of times. The rearrangement uses TRBV7-2 and TRBJ2-7; 13 bases are a match to TRBD2. CDR3 length equals 15 residues. The germline CDR1 and CDR2 sequences are SGHTA and FQGNSA. Unmatched junction bases numbered 4, after V lost 3 bases and J lost 5 bases. This CDR3 is CASSLPTSGRNEQYF. CDR3 DNA: TGTGCCAGCAGCTTGCCGACTAGCGGGAGGAACGAGCAGTACTTC. Full variable domain (missing parts from reference TRBV7-2 and TRBJ2-7): GAGVSQSPSNKVTEKGKDVELRCDPISGHTALYWYRQSLGQGLEFLIYFQGNSAPDKSGLPSDRFSAERTGGSVSTLTIQRTQQEDSAVYLCASSLPTSGRNEQYFGPGTRLTVT.

The chain has TRBV6-5 and TRBJ2-3; D might be TRBD2 (5 bases). The V end lost 0 bases, the J end lost 3 bases, and 10 bases lay between the germline ends. The CDR3 is 15 amino acids. The V gene's germline CDR1 is MNHEY and CDR2 SVGAGI. The CDR3 DNA is TGTGCCAGCAGTTACTCCCACCGAGGGACAGATACGCAGTATTTT. Residues: CASSYSHRGTDTQYF.

A few counts support this clone. The CDR3 DNA is TGTGCCATCAGTGGCGGCCGCAATGAGCAGTTCTTC. Translated: CAISGGRNEQFF. The V gene is TRBV10-3, the J gene TRBJ2-1, with D unclear. The V end lost 4 bases, the J end lost 6 bases, and 7 bases lay between the germline ends. The CDR3 is 12 amino acids. The germline V gene has CDR1 ENHRY and CDR2 SYGVKD.

This clone occurred a few times. V usage is TRBV2 and J usage is TRBJ2-5; D possibly uses TRBD1 or TRBD2 (5 bases each). This CDR3 has 14 amino acids. CDR1 is SNHLY and CDR2 is FYNNEI in the germline V gene. Between the trimmed V and J ends, which lost 2 bases and 3 bases, there was a span of 10 bases. The CDR3, as DNA: TGTGCCAGCAGTGAACTGGGGGTCGAAGAGACCCAGTACTTC. Its translation: CASSELGVEETQYF. Filled out from reference TRBV2 and TRBJ2-5, the complete variable domain reads EPEVTQTPSHQVTQMGQEVILRCVPISNHLYFYWYRQILGQKVEFLVSFYNNEISEKSEIFDDQFSVERPDGSNFTLKIRSTKLEDSAMYFCASSELGVEETQYFGPGTRLLVL.

In this sample, this clone turned up a few times. V and J are TRBV7-9 and TRBJ2-2; perhaps TRBD1 as D (5 bases). V dropped 11 bases and J dropped 0 bases, with 13 bases sitting between them. The CDR3 spans 14 residues. Germline V gene lookup returns CDR1 SEHNR and CDR2 FQNEAQ (reference sequence). For the CDR3, the DNA is TGTGCCCGCACAAACAGGACGAACACCGGGGAGCTGTTTTTT. This sequence encodes CARTNRTNTGELFF.

This clone occurred a few times. This may stem from a read error, because a much larger clone lies one nucleotide away. The chain links TRBV29-1 to TRBJ2-7; tentatively, D is TRBD1 (6 bases). The CDR3 has 10 amino acids. Germline-derived CDR1 and CDR2 are SQVTM and ANQGSEA. CDR3 bases: TGCAGCGTTGGCAGGGGCGGCGAGGCCTTC. Translation gives CSVGRGGEAF.

This clone came up a few times. The chain links TRBV4-2 to TRBJ2-1, with 12 positions matching TRBD2. J lost 7 bases, V lost 5 bases, and 12 bases had no gene match. Germline CDR1 LGHNA, CDR2 YNFKEQ. The CDR3 extends over 17 amino acids. The CDR3 spells CASSLELAGGPSNEQFF. CDR3 DNA: TGTGCCAGCAGCTTGGAGCTAGCGGGAGGGCCCTCGAATGAGCAGTTCTTC.

This chain uses TRBV7-3 with TRBJ2-3; D remains ambiguous. The germline CDR1 and CDR2 sequences are SGHTA and FQGTGA. This CDR3 is built from 15 residues. The V end lost 6 bases, the J end lost 0 bases, and 13 bases lay between the germline ends. The CDR3 DNA sequence: TGTGCCAGCAGTTCTCGAGGAACTAGCACAGATACGCAGTATTTT. Residues: CASSSRGTSTDTQYF.